The rows below give T cell receptor beta chains drawn from one sample of a study of T cell changes during pregnancy in multiple sclerosis. Sequencing was performed with immunoSEQ multiplex PCR; in TCRdb, only in-frame clones are kept and a portion is missing. Of tens of thousands of clones listed, about 93% were seen once; the top ten hold approximately 0.84%. Sequences were derived from peripheral blood, sampled in the third trimester of pregnancy. These receptors were taken from a female donor with multiple sclerosis, enrolled in a pregnancy study. Each CDR3 is given with its conserved first and last residue. Each record gives: clone size, D gene, V gene, J gene, CDR3 length, CDR3 DNA, CDR3 protein. D genes are given only for firm matches. Clone size is given for some rows only: seen once, a few or many times, or a class if the clone is expanded.

.	TRBD1	TRBV11-2	TRBJ1-2	15	TGTGCCAGCAGCCCTCACCGGGACAGCAACTATGGCTACACCTTC	CASSPHRDSNYGYTF
.	.	TRBV9	TRBJ2-2	14	TGTGCCAGCAGCGCAGGTTCGAGCACCGGGGAGCTGTTTTTT	CASSAGSSTGELFF
.	TRBD1	TRBV13	TRBJ2-1	14	TGTGCCAGCAGAGGGACAGGGAGGCTTGGTGAGCAGTTCTTC	CASRGTGRLGEQFF
.	TRBD2	TRBV19	TRBJ2-2	15	TGTGCCAGTACCCAGCGGGGTGATTGGACCGGGGAGCTGTTTTTT	CASTQRGDWTGELFF
.	.	TRBV4-2	TRBJ1-2	14	TGTGCCAGCAGCCAAGATGAGTCGGGCTATGGCTACACCTTC	CASSQDESGYGYTF
.	TRBD2	TRBV5-1	TRBJ2-3	18	TGCGCCAGCAGCCCTAGGACTAGCGGGAGGTCTAGCACAGATACGCAGTATTTT	CASSPRTSGRSSTDTQYF
.	.	TRBV15	TRBJ1-5	14	TGTGCCACCTCAGCCCAGGGTATAGGAAGGCCCCAGCATTTT	CATSAQGIGRPQHF
.	TRBD2	TRBV10-2	TRBJ2-5	15	TGCGCCAGCAGTGTGAGCGGGAGGGCTTGGGAGACCCAGTACTTC	CASSVSGRAWETQYF
.	.	TRBV6-1	TRBJ2-7	14	TGTGCCAGCAGTTCCGGGGGGCGACCCTACGAGCAGTACTTC	CASSSGGRPYEQYF
.	TRBD2	TRBV13	TRBJ2-1	16	TGTGCCAGCAGCTTAGCCCTAGCGGGAGGCTACAATGAGCAGTTCTTC	CASSLALAGGYNEQFF
.	.	TRBV4-1	TRBJ1-2	15	TGCGCCAGCAGCCAAGAAGCCGGGATCGGATATGGCTACACCTTC	CASSQEAGIGYGYTF
.	.	TRBV7-2	TRBJ2-4	17	TGTGCCAGCAGCTTAGGGGTGGGAGTCACGGCCAAAAACATTCAGTACTTC	CASSLGVGVTAKNIQYF
.	.	TRBV21-1	TRBJ2-2	19	TGTGCCAGCAGCAAGAGCGGGCGCCAGGGGGTTTTTTACGGCGGGGAGCTGTTTTTT	CASSKSGRQGVFYGGELFF
.	.	TRBV25-1	TRBJ1-1	14	TGTGCCAGCAGTCCCCTGGACAGTGACACTGAAGCTTTCTTT	CASSPLDSDTEAFF
once	.	TRBV7-9	TRBJ2-6	16	TGTGCCAGCAGCTCCTCGGGTCGGGCTGGGGCCAACGTCCTGACTTTC	CASSSSGRAGANVLTF
.	TRBD1	TRBV2	TRBJ2-7	14	TGTGCCAGCAGGTGGGACAGGGGGGCCAGAGGGCAGTACTTC	CASRWDRGARGQYF
.	.	TRBV7-2	TRBJ2-1	14	TGTGCCAGCAGCTTAAGGCTAGCGAACAATGAGCAGTTCTTC	CASSLRLANNEQFF
.	.	TRBV25-1	TRBJ2-7	14	TGTGCCAGCCGGGGGAGTGGGAGCTCCTACGAGCAGTACTTC	CASRGSGSSYEQYF
once	.	TRBV20-1	TRBJ2-2	11	TGCAGTGCTGGACTTGGCGGGGAGCTGTTTTTT	CSAGLGGELFF
.	TRBD1	TRBV2	TRBJ1-2	12	TGTGCCAGCATGGGGGACAGCTATGGCTACACCTTC	CASMGDSYGYTF
.	.	TRBV19	TRBJ1-2	14	TGTGCCAGTAGTATTTTGACATCTAACTATGGCTACACCTTC	CASSILTSNYGYTF
.	TRBD2	TRBV19	TRBJ2-7	14	TGTGCCAGTAGTTGGACTAGCGGCCCCTACGAGCAGTACTTC	CASSWTSGPYEQYF
.	.	TRBV7-9	TRBJ2-1	15	TGTGCCAGCAGGGGCGGGGGCCCCAGGTACAATGAGCAGTTCTTC	CASRGGGPRYNEQFF
.	.	TRBV2	TRBJ2-5	15	TGTGCCAGCAGTGAAGCTGGAGTGTTACAAGAGACCCAGTACTTC	CASSEAGVLQETQYF
.	.	TRBV30	TRBJ1-1	13	TGTGCCTGGATGGAACAGATGAACACTGAAGCTTTCTTT	CAWMEQMNTEAFF
.	.	TRBV4-1	TRBJ2-5	13	TGCGCCAGCAGCCGAGGGCCCAAAGAGACCCAGTACTTC	CASSRGPKETQYF
.	.	TRBV27	TRBJ2-2	16	TGTGCCAGCAGTTGGGCCCAGGGGCGTAGGACCGGGGAGCTGTTTTTT	CASSWAQGRRTGELFF
.	.	TRBV2	TRBJ1-4	17	TGTGCCAGCAGTGAAGCCCTAGCACGGGGGTCTAATGAAAAACTGTTTTTT	CASSEALARGSNEKLFF
.	.	TRBV30	TRBJ1-2	13	TGTGCCTGGAGTGGGGCCGGGGTTCAATCCCCTTTCTTC	CAWSGAGVQSPFF
.	.	TRBV19	TRBJ1-2	14	TGTGCCAGTAGTAAGGGACTAGAGGCCTATGGCTACACCTTC	CASSKGLEAYGYTF
.	TRBD2	TRBV7-3	TRBJ2-3	16	TGTGCCAGCAGCCAGGGGTCTAGCGGGGCGGGAGATACGCAGTATTTT	CASSQGSSGAGDTQYF
.	.	TRBV5-5	TRBJ2-7	16	TGTGCCAGCAGCTCTGGGACATCTGGTCTATCCTACGAGCAGTACTTC	CASSSGTSGLSYEQYF
.	TRBD2	TRBV2	TRBJ2-7	13	TGTGCCAGCTCGGGCGGGAGTGTGAGGGAGCAGTACTTC	CASSGGSVREQYF
.	.	TRBV19	TRBJ2-5	13	TGTGCCAGTAGTAGGGACTCTCTGGAGACCCAGTACTTC	CASSRDSLETQYF
.	.	TRBV2	TRBJ1-1	14	TGTGCCAGCTTGTCCCAGGGGTCCAGCACTGAAGCTTTCTTT	CASLSQGSSTEAFF
.	TRBD2	TRBV9	TRBJ2-7	14	TGTGCCAGCAGCGGAGGGACTAGCGGGAACGAGCAGTACTTC	CASSGGTSGNEQYF
.	.	TRBV6-4	TRBJ2-2	13	TGTGCCAGCAGTGTCGAGGGGGCCGGGGAGCTGTTTTTT	CASSVEGAGELFF
.	.	TRBV7-8	TRBJ2-1	15	TGTGCCAGCAGCTTTCGACAAGTATCCTACAATGAGCAGTTCTTC	CASSFRQVSYNEQFF
.	TRBD1	TRBV6-5	TRBJ2-7	14	TGTGCCAGCAGTGACCGGGACAGGGGCTACGAGCAGTACTTC	CASSDRDRGYEQYF
once	TRBD1	TRBV23-1	TRBJ1-3	14	TGCGCCAACACGGGACAGGGAAATGGAAACACCATATATTTT	CANTGQGNGNTIYF
.	TRBD1	TRBV10-3	TRBJ1-2	14	TGTGCCATCGAGACCGGGACAGGGACGGGAGGCTACACCTTC	CAIETGTGTGGYTF
once	TRBD1	TRBV5-8	TRBJ1-1	16	TGTGCCAGCAGCTGGACCGGGACAGATCCGTATTTCGAAGCTTTCTTT	CASSWTGTDPYFEAFF
medium-sized	TRBD1	TRBV6-1	TRBJ1-2	14	TGTGCCAGCAGTACCGGGACAGGGGCCTATGGCTACACCTTC	CASSTGTGAYGYTF
once	TRBD2	TRBV9	TRBJ2-1	14	TGTGCCAGCAGCGTTGCGGGAGGGCCTCATGAGCAGTTCTTC	CASSVAGGPHEQFF
once	.	TRBV28	TRBJ2-5	12	TGTGCCAGCAGTTCGGTCCAAGAGACCCAGTACTTC	CASSSVQETQYF
.	.	TRBV4-1	TRBJ2-2	13	TGCGCCACAAGGAGGGTCCCCACCGGGGAGCTGTTTTTT	CATRRVPTGELFF
.	.	TRBV6-7	TRBJ2-7	14	TGTGCCAGCAGTTACTCGACAATCCCCTACGAGCAGTACTTC	CASSYSTIPYEQYF
.	.	TRBV9	TRBJ2-2	15	TGTGCCAGCAGCAGGGGGTCAAGTGGCACCGGGGAGCTGTTTTTT	CASSRGSSGTGELFF